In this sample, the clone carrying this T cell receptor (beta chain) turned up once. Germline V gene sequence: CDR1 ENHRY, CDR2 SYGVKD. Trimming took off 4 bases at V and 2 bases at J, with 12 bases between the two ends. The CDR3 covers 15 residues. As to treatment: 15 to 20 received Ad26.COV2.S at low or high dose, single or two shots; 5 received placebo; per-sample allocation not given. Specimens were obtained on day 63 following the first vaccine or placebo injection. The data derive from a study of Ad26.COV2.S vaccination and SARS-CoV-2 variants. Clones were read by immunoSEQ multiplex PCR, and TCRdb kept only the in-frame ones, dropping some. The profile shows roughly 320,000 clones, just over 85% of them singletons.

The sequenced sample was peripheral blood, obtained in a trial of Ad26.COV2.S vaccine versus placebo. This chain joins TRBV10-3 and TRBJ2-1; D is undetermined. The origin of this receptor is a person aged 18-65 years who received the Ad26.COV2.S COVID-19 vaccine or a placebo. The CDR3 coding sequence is TGTGCCATCAGTGCGTCAGGCCCTGCCTACAATGAGCAGTTCTTC. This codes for CAISASGPAYNEQFF.